This T cell receptor (beta chain) was captured in a study of T cell responses to AZD1222 COVID-19 vaccine. Overall study findings and caveats: Clonal diversity was possibly underestimated, and the donors were mostly white British, with more females.

CDR1 is GTSNPN and CDR2 is SVGIG in the germline V gene (reference sequence). CDR3 length equals 12 residues. V lost 3 bases and J 1 base, leaving 3 bases between the germline ends. In the case of this clone: Its target is unknown.

Pooling of second doses given at about 4 or about 12 weeks was done. Produced via immunoSEQ multiplex PCR; TCRdb's table is partial and in-frame only. The profile shows some 81,000 clones, about 86% of them singletons. The receptor was derived from an adult who received the AZD1222 COVID-19 vaccine. The J gene is TRBJ1-4, the V gene TRBV30, with D uncertain. The sample consisted of peripheral blood, taken 28 days after the second AZD1222 dose. The DNA of the CDR3 is TGTGCCTGGAGGGTAACTAATGAAAAACTGTTTTTT. Translating it yields CAWRVTNEKLFF.